The sequence of this T cell receptor beta chain was determined in a study of cytomegalovirus exposure and HLA in healthy donors. This clone was seen a handful of times. Its target is unknown. Primers for the PCR totalled 60 Vbeta and 13 Jbeta. In the original analysis: In a later analysis, 80 million to 100 million unique TCR beta chains included roughly 11 million shared by two or more donors. Assay: immunoSEQ multiplex PCR; the TCRdb copy retains only in-frame clones and omits some. V and J calls and clone size are given by that table; D and trimming were obtained from the DNA. The data show 150,000 to 200,000 clones, over 9.5% seen once. This CDR3 has 14 residues. V was pared by 3 bases and J by 5 bases, with 7 bases of the junction left unmatched. Per the germline V gene, CDR1 is SGHVS and CDR2 is FQNEAQ. Study-level findings and limits: TRBV6-2, TRBV6-3 and other indistinguishable V segments were excluded. Analyses of presence/absence relied on an assumption of roughly uniform sequencing depth across donors.

Sampled while nominally healthy, donors likely had unrecorded immune exposures. The gene calls are TRBV7-8 and TRBJ2-7, with 7 nucleotides matching TRBD1. This receptor was identified in a man aged 50 to 60 in good health and CMV-seropositive. The material sequenced was PBMCs. DNA of the CDR3: TGTGCCAGCAGCTTTGGCTTGACAGGGAACGAGCAGTACTTC. It yields the protein CASSFGLTGNEQYF. Complete variable domain (other parts from reference TRBV7-8 and TRBJ2-7): GAGVSQSPRYKVAKRGQDVALRCDPISGHVSLFWYQQALGQGPEFLTYFQNEAQLDKSGLPSDRFFAERPEGSVSTLKIQRTQQEDSAVYLCASSFGLTGNEQYFGPGTRLTVT.